Presented here are 5 T cell receptor beta chains from one specimen sequenced in a study of T cell changes during pregnancy in multiple sclerosis. The repertoire was sequenced with immunoSEQ multiplex PCR; TCRdb's copy has only in-frame clones and lacks some. The sample holds about 40,000 clones, more than 80% seen once. The source material was peripheral blood, sampled before pregnancy. The receptors originated from a female donor with multiple sclerosis, enrolled in a pregnancy study.

The chain joins TRBV18 to TRBJ1-5; no clear D gene. CDR3 length equals 13 residues. Germline V gene sequence: CDR1 KGHSH, CDR2 LQKENI. The germline V and J ends were trimmed by 6 bases and 3 bases, with 9 bases remaining between them. CDR3 sequence (DNA): TGTGCCAGCTCCGCTACCTACAATCAGCCCCAGCATTTT. Protein product: CASSATYNQPQHF.

This chain connects TRBV7-9 to TRBJ1-1; D gene ambiguous. CDR1 SEHNR and CDR2 FQNEAQ come from the germline V gene (reference sequence). The CDR3 extends over 17 amino acids. Trimming left V 0 bases short and J 0 bases short, with 14 bases between. CDR3 in amino acids: CASSLALGVIMNTEAFF. DNA of the CDR3: TGTGCCAGCAGCTTAGCGCTGGGCGTAATAATGAACACTGAAGCTTTCTTT.

V gene TRBV28 combines with J gene TRBJ1-5; no clear D gene. The germline V gene encodes CDR1 MDHEN and CDR2 SYDVKM. V shed 4 bases and J shed 5 bases, with 6 bases lying between them. The CDR3 loop spans 12 amino acids. Here the CDR3 DNA reads TGTGCCAGCAGTTCCGGGGATCAGCCCCAGCATTTT. Its protein is CASSSGDQPQHF.

The V gene is TRBV9, the J gene TRBJ1-2, with 7 bases lining up with TRBD1. V lost 3 bases to trimming and J lost 0 bases; unmatched junction nucleotides: 5. CDR1 and CDR2 from the germline V gene are SGDLS and YYNGEE. This CDR3 contains 15 residues. The CDR3 nucleotides read TGTGCCAGCAGCGGATACAGGGGATCTAACTATGGCTACACCTTC. It codes for CASSGYRGSNYGYTF.

The chain has TRBV5-5 and TRBJ1-2; possibly TRBD1 for D (6 bases). Germline CDR1 and CDR2: SGHKS and YYEKEE (reference sequence). The length of the CDR3 is 12 residues. V shed 3 bases and J shed 8 bases, with 11 bases lying between them. CDR3 region: CASSSTGWGYTF. As DNA, the CDR3 is TGTGCCAGCAGCTCTACAGGGTGGGGCTACACCTTC.